This TCR beta chain was identified in a study of T cell changes during pregnancy in multiple sclerosis (dated by TCRdb to about 2019). For context, the study as a whole: The study looked at changes in the T cell repertoire across pregnancy in women with multiple sclerosis.

With respect to this clone: No antigen is known for it. At one end the junction does not follow the germline gene, possibly because of a read error.

The library came from the immunoSEQ multiplex PCR assay. Sourced from immuneACCESS, this table was stored by TCRdb with only in-frame sequences that have V and J called. A share of the clones is absent; for the studies checked, an unresolved V gene accounts for under half, and the remainder has no known explanation. This sample holds tens of thousands of clones; around 93% were observed only once. The ten largest clonotypes hold 0.65% to 0.85% of the sample. Including cysteine and phenylalanine, the CDR3 has 14 amino acids. The sequence is cut down to CDR3 DNA, 42 bases in frame from base 1. The germline V gene (reference sequence) yields SSHAT for CDR1 and FNYEAQ for CDR2.

The source is a female donor with multiple sclerosis, enrolled in a pregnancy study. The sample was CD4+ T cells from peripheral blood mononuclear cells, taken in the third trimester of pregnancy. The chain links TRBV7-7 with TRBJ2-2, with the identity of the D gene unclear. Here is the DNA: TGTGCTAGCAGCTTTGCACAAGACACCGGGGAGCTGTTTTTT. It translates to CASSFAQDTGELFF.